A selection of T cell receptor beta chains follows, all from one sample in a study of early T cells in non-severe SARS-CoV-2 infection. TCRdb re-analysed the 5' RACE reads in MiXCR, keeping a single row per CDR3 protein. The data show under 70,000 distinct CDR3 sequences, about 4.9% seen once. The sequencing sample was made of whole blood. All receptors come from an adult who was a healthcare worker with PCR-confirmed SARS-CoV-2 infection or an uninfected control (not recorded which). CDR3s include the opening cysteine and the closing phenylalanine or tryptophan. D genes are given only for firm matches. Clone size appears in some rows only: once, few, many, or a class for an expanded clone.

CDR3: CAISESPTTANTGELFF
DNA: TGTGCCATCAGTGAGTCGCCGACGACCGCGAACACCGGGGAGCTGTTTTTT
V: TRBV10-3
size: many
D: .
J: TRBJ2-2

CDR3: CSARTGEGQPQHF
DNA: TGCAGCGCCCGGACAGGGGAAGGTCAGCCCCAGCATTTT
V: TRBV29-1
size: many
D: TRBD1
J: TRBJ1-5

CDR3: CASSYVPYEQYF
DNA: TGTGCCAGCAGTTACGTCCCCTACGAGCAGTACTTC
V: TRBV6-6
size: many
D: .
J: TRBJ2-7

CDR3: CASSAMGDTQYF
DNA: TGTGCCAGCAGCGCGATGGGAGATACGCAGTATTTT
V: TRBV7-2
size: few
D: .
J: TRBJ2-3

CDR3: CASSLGALQETQYF
DNA: TGTGCCAGCAGTCTCGGGGCCCTCCAAGAGACCCAGTACTTC
V: TRBV6-5
size: many
D: .
J: TRBJ2-5

CDR3: CASSQDSQPQHF
DNA: TGCGCCAGCAGCCAAGACAGTCAGCCCCAGCATTTT
V: TRBV4-1
size: many
D: .
J: TRBJ1-5

CDR3: CASSRQGNEQFF
DNA: TGTGCCAGCTCGCGACAGGGAAATGAGCAGTTCTTC
V: TRBV2
size: many
D: TRBD1
J: TRBJ2-1

CDR3: CASSSTRDRRLAKNIQYF
DNA: TGTGCCAGCAGCTCCACTCGGGACAGACGATTAGCCAAAAACATTCAGTACTTC
V: TRBV7-9
size: many
D: TRBD1
J: TRBJ2-4

CDR3: CASSHPDRDQETQYF
DNA: TGCGCCAGCAGCCACCCGGACAGGGACCAAGAGACCCAGTACTTC
V: TRBV4-1
size: many
D: TRBD1
J: TRBJ2-5

CDR3: CASSNLGETQYF
DNA: TGTGCCAGCAGCAACCTGGGGGAGACCCAGTACTTC
V: TRBV11-2
size: few
D: .
J: TRBJ2-5

CDR3: CSVQGFGHNEQFF
DNA: TGCAGCGTACAGGGGTTTGGGCACAATGAGCAGTTCTTC
V: TRBV29-1
size: many
D: TRBD1
J: TRBJ2-1

CDR3: CAWSPSDEQFF
DNA: TGTGCCTGGAGCCCCAGCGATGAGCAGTTCTTC
V: TRBV30
size: many
D: .
J: TRBJ2-1

CDR3: CSAKAGGPSSYNEQFF
DNA: TGCAGTGCTAAAGCGGGGGGCCCCAGCTCCTACAATGAGCAGTTCTTC
V: TRBV20-1
size: many
D: TRBD2
J: TRBJ2-1

CDR3: CASSQEVLSTEAFF
DNA: TGCGCCAGCAGCCAAGAGGTTTTGAGCACTGAAGCTTTCTTT
V: TRBV4-1
size: many
D: .
J: TRBJ1-1

CDR3: CGSSWQSTSSYNEQFF
DNA: TGTGGCAGCAGCTGGCAGTCGACCAGCTCCTACAATGAGCAGTTCTTC
V: TRBV5-5
size: .
D: .
J: TRBJ2-1

CDR3: CAWSVPTSGRQDTQYF
DNA: TGTGCCTGGAGTGTACCCACTAGCGGGAGACAAGATACGCAGTATTTT
V: TRBV30
size: many
D: TRBD2
J: TRBJ2-3

CDR3: CASSFPPAYKRESYYEQYF
DNA: TGCGCCAGCAGCTTCCCACCCGCCTACAAGCGGGAGAGTTACTACGAGCAGTACTTC
V: TRBV5-1
size: many
D: TRBD2
J: TRBJ2-7

CDR3: CASSLEGAQGSPLHF
DNA: TGCGCCAGCAGCTTGGAGGGGGCGCAGGGTTCACCCCTCCACTTT
V: TRBV5-1
size: many
D: TRBD1
J: TRBJ1-6

CDR3: CASSREPNYGYTF
DNA: TGTGCCAGCAGTCGGGAGCCTAACTATGGCTACACCTTC
V: TRBV12-3/TRBV12-4
size: many
D: .
J: TRBJ1-2

CDR3: CASSFGSGGEGTQYF
DNA: TGTGCCAGCAGCTTTGGTAGCGGGGGCGAGGGTACGCAGTATTTT
V: TRBV7-9
size: .
D: TRBD2
J: TRBJ2-3

CDR3: CASTSLARGGAYEQYF
DNA: TGTGCCAGCACCTCCCTGGCCCGGGGTGGCGCCTACGAGCAGTACTTC
V: TRBV28
size: many
D: .
J: TRBJ2-7

CDR3: CASSPGTALEAFF
DNA: TGTGCCAGCAGCCCGGGGACAGCCTTGGAAGCTTTCTTT
V: TRBV7-2
size: .
D: TRBD1
J: TRBJ1-1

CDR3: CASTSAPDQPQHF
DNA: TGTGCCAGCACCTCCGCCCCGGATCAGCCCCAGCATTTT
V: TRBV5-4
size: many
D: .
J: TRBJ1-5

CDR3: CASSLAGDNSPLHF
DNA: TGTGCCAGCAGTTTAGCGGGTGACAATTCACCCCTCCACTTT
V: TRBV12-3/TRBV12-4
size: many
D: .
J: TRBJ1-6

CDR3: CSASDGGQPQHF
DNA: TGCAGTGCTTCGGACGGGGGACAGCCCCAGCATTTT
V: TRBV20-1
size: many
D: .
J: TRBJ1-5

CDR3: CASSSDPDRVYNEQFF
DNA: TGTGCCAGCAGCTCTGATCCCGACAGGGTTTACAATGAGCAGTTCTTC
V: TRBV11-1
size: many
D: TRBD1
J: TRBJ2-1

CDR3: CASSLMASTYNEQFF
DNA: TGTGCCAGCAGCTTAATGGCTTCTACTTACAATGAGCAGTTCTTC
V: TRBV7-3
size: .
D: .
J: TRBJ2-1

CDR3: CASSLDSRQPQHF
DNA: TGTGCCAGCAGCTTAGACAGTCGGCAGCCCCAGCATTTT
V: TRBV7-9
size: many
D: .
J: TRBJ1-5

CDR3: CASSPGIPNEQFF
DNA: TGTGCCAGCAGCCCGGGCATTCCGAATGAGCAGTTCTTC
V: TRBV13
size: few
D: .
J: TRBJ2-1

CDR3: CASSQDRTSRETQYF
DNA: TGTGCCAGCAGCCAAGACCGGACTAGTCGGGAGACCCAGTACTTC
V: TRBV4-2
size: few
D: TRBD2
J: TRBJ2-5

CDR3: CASSHLRNPNNEQFF
DNA: TGCGCCAGCAGCCACCTTCGGAATCCAAACAATGAGCAGTTCTTC
V: TRBV4-1
size: few
D: .
J: TRBJ2-1

CDR3: CASSHTARTEKYEQYF
DNA: TGCGCCAGCAGCCACACAGCACGGACAGAAAAATACGAGCAGTACTTC
V: TRBV5-1
size: few
D: .
J: TRBJ2-7

CDR3: CASSLLAGGREQFF
DNA: TGTGCCAGCAGCTTACTAGCGGGGGGCCGGGAGCAGTTCTTC
V: TRBV7-2
size: many
D: TRBD2
J: TRBJ2-1

CDR3: CASMPRGGTEAFF
DNA: TGTGCCAGTATGCCCCGGGGTGGAACTGAAGCTTTCTTT
V: TRBV19
size: few
D: .
J: TRBJ1-1

CDR3: CASITGITDTQYF
DNA: TGTGCCAGCATCACGGGAATTACAGATACGCAGTATTTT
V: TRBV2
size: many
D: .
J: TRBJ2-3

CDR3: CSFYGTFAGELFF
DNA: TGCAGCTTCTACGGGACATTTGCCGGGGAGCTGTTTTTT
V: TRBV29-1
size: few
D: .
J: TRBJ2-2

CDR3: CATKEKREGLNEQYF
DNA: TGTGCCACCAAAGAAAAGCGGGAGGGCCTCAACGAGCAGTACTTC
V: TRBV24-1
size: few
D: TRBD2
J: TRBJ2-7

CDR3: CAIRPGQYNSPLHF
DNA: TGTGCCATCAGACCGGGACAGTATAATTCACCCCTCCACTTT
V: TRBV10-3
size: many
D: TRBD1
J: TRBJ1-6

CDR3: CSAESSAGEQFF
DNA: TGCAGCGCCGAGAGTAGCGCTGGTGAGCAGTTCTTC
V: TRBV29-1
size: many
D: .
J: TRBJ2-1

CDR3: CASSAGTGTGNEQFF
DNA: TGTGCCAGCTCAGCCGGGACAGGGACGGGTAATGAGCAGTTCTTC
V: TRBV18
size: few
D: TRBD1
J: TRBJ2-1

CDR3: CASSLQENTEAFF
DNA: TGTGCCAGCAGCTTACAGGAGAACACTGAAGCTTTCTTT
V: TRBV7-3
size: many
D: .
J: TRBJ1-1

CDR3: CASSLTRGLGNEKLFF
DNA: TGTGCCAGCAGCTTAACCAGGGGGCTTGGTAATGAAAAACTGTTTTTT
V: TRBV7-6
size: few
D: TRBD1
J: TRBJ1-4

CDR3: CASSQSETSGSRLAQYF
DNA: TGCGCCAGCAGCCAAAGTGAAACTAGCGGGAGCCGATTGGCGCAGTATTTT
V: TRBV4-3
size: .
D: TRBD2
J: TRBJ2-3

CDR3: CSARDTGGAFEQFF
DNA: TGCAGTGCTAGAGATACCGGGGGGGCCTTTGAGCAGTTCTTC
V: TRBV20-1
size: .
D: TRBD2
J: TRBJ2-1

CDR3: CSATPGGPSSSGYNEQFF
DNA: TGCAGTGCCACCCCAGGGGGACCCTCGTCCAGCGGTTACAATGAGCAGTTCTTC
V: TRBV20-1
size: many
D: TRBD1
J: TRBJ2-1

CDR3: CASSSGPFNEQFF
DNA: TGTGCCAGCAGCTCTGGACCTTTCAATGAGCAGTTCTTC
V: TRBV5-6
size: few
D: .
J: TRBJ2-1

CDR3: CATKLAGGLEQFF
DNA: TGTGCCACCAAACTAGCGGGAGGTCTTGAGCAGTTCTTC
V: TRBV2
size: many
D: TRBD2
J: TRBJ2-1

CDR3: CASSPPGQDPYEQYF
DNA: TGTGCCAGCAGCCCGCCCGGACAGGACCCCTACGAGCAGTACTTC
V: TRBV7-9
size: .
D: TRBD1
J: TRBJ2-7

CDR3: CSARRTSGRDNEQFF
DNA: TGCAGTGCCCGGCGGACTAGCGGGAGAGACAATGAGCAGTTCTTC
V: TRBV20-1
size: many
D: TRBD2
J: TRBJ2-1

CDR3: CASSHDREGGELFF
DNA: TGTGCCAGCAGCCATGACAGGGAGGGCGGGGAGCTGTTTTTT
V: TRBV4-2
size: many
D: .
J: TRBJ2-2